This is a list of T cell receptor beta chains from one sample in a study of shared clonotypes between healthy human individuals. Using immunoSEQ multiplex PCR, the repertoire was profiled, and TCRdb retains in-frame clones only, with some absent. The sample contains around 2.3 million clones, approximately 96% of which appear only once. The sequencing sample was made of naive CD4+ T cells sorted from blood. Every receptor here comes from a man in his late teens or twenties in good health. The CDR3 runs from the conserved cysteine through the conserved F or W. The D gene is left open where the match is weak.

CDR3 protein | CDR3 DNA | V gene | D gene | CDR3 length | J gene
CASSGGGRGTEAFF | TGCGCCAGCAGCGGAGGGGGAAGGGGAACTGAAGCTTTCTTT | TRBV5-1 | - | 14 | TRBJ1-1
CASSLAGGPGSGANVLTF | TGCGCCAGCAGCTTGGCGGGGGGGCCCGGATCTGGGGCCAACGTCCTGACTTTC | TRBV5-1 | TRBD2 | 18 | TRBJ2-6
CASSLGPGRETPQHF | TGTGCCAGCTCACTCGGGCCGGGCAGGGAGACTCCCCAGCATTTT | TRBV18 | - | 15 | TRBJ1-5
CASSLDGTIDEQFF | TGTGCCAGCAGCTTAGACGGTACCATCGATGAGCAGTTCTTC | TRBV11-2 | - | 14 | TRBJ2-1
CASSPGQGSETQYF | TGTGCCAGCAGCCCGGGACAGGGGTCAGAGACCCAGTACTTC | TRBV5-4 | TRBD1 | 14 | TRBJ2-5
CASSFLGGRTDTQYF | TGCGCCAGCAGCTTTTTGGGGGGTCGAACAGATACGCAGTATTTT | TRBV5-1 | - | 15 | TRBJ2-3
CASSQEQGATEAFF | TGTGCCAGCAGCCAAGAACAGGGGGCCACTGAAGCTTTCTTT | TRBV4-2 | TRBD1 | 14 | TRBJ1-1
CASRGAGGSYEQYF | TGTGCCAGCAGGGGGGCAGGGGGGTCCTACGAGCAGTACTTC | TRBV27 | - | 14 | TRBJ2-7
CAISGDSGDTGELFF | TGTGCCATCAGTGGGGACTCAGGGGATACCGGGGAGCTGTTTTTT | TRBV10-3 | - | 15 | TRBJ2-2
CASSLGELAYNEQFF | TGTGCCAGCAGTCTCGGGGAACTAGCGTACAATGAGCAGTTCTTC | TRBV9 | TRBD2 | 15 | TRBJ2-1
CAISESDGVEAFF | TGTGCCATCAGTGAATCTGACGGGGTGGAAGCTTTCTTT | TRBV10-3 | - | 13 | TRBJ1-1
CASSVSRTRQETQYF | TGTGCCAGCAGTGTTTCGCGGACAAGACAAGAGACCCAGTACTTC | TRBV2 | - | 15 | TRBJ2-5
CASSPLGRRSGYTF | TGTGCCAGCAGCCCCTTGGGACGGAGATCTGGCTACACCTTC | TRBV7-2 | - | 14 | TRBJ1-2
CASSIPGTANYGYTF | TGTGCCAGCAGCATACCCGGGACAGCGAACTATGGCTACACCTTC | TRBV13 | TRBD1 | 15 | TRBJ1-2
CASSRGIDTGELFF | TGTGCCAGCAGTAGGGGGATTGACACCGGGGAGCTGTTTTTT | TRBV2 | - | 14 | TRBJ2-2